This record concerns one TCR beta chain sequence. Profiled with immunoSEQ multiplex PCR; TCRdb holds only in-frame clones, not every one. The sample shows around 110,000 clones, approximately 85% of them seen only once. This CDR3 has 12 amino acids. V was trimmed by 3 bases and J by 7 bases, leaving 9 bases between them. The sample is drawn from a study of T cell responses to AZD1222 COVID-19 vaccine. This specimen consisted of peripheral blood, obtained on day 0 of MenACWY control vaccination. The sequence was collected from an adult in good health. The chain has TRBV23-1 and TRBJ1-2; D call uncertain. TRBV23-1 is marked as an open reading frame, function uncertain. CDR3: CASSQLTVGYTF. In nucleotides, the CDR3 is TGCGCCAGCAGTCAGCTCACGGTTGGCTACACCTTC.